The present entry profiles one T cell receptor (beta chain) with its context. Its antigen is currently unknown. With 60 Vbeta and 13 Jbeta primers, the PCR was carried out. Data came from immunoSEQ multiplex PCR; TCRdb stores just in-frame clones and leaves some out. The table has under 200,000 clones, 81% seen once; the top ten hold around 3.9%. V was pared by 7 bases and J by 6 bases, with 22 bases between. Germline CDR1 reads MNHEY; CDR2 reads SVGAGI. The CDR3 sequence is 15 residues long. The sample comes from a study of cytomegalovirus exposure and HLA in healthy donors. Study findings and constraints: Reportedly, a later analysis found an Asian-associated ancestry cluster had fewer N-insertions than the roughly 670-donor mean.

The source is a middle-aged man in good health and CMV-seronegative. The sequenced sample was PBMCs. The V and J genes are TRBV6-5 and TRBJ2-7, with D maybe TRBD1 (5 bases). The chain's CDR3 is CASTLMGPGTSEQYF. Written as DNA, the CDR3 is TGTGCCAGCACCCTAATGGGGCCAGGTACTTCCGAGCAGTACTTC.